What follows is one TCR beta chain and its context. The antigen remains unidentified. The source of the sample is a study of T cell responses to AZD1222 COVID-19 vaccine. The overall study: Analysis merged second doses at about 4 or about 12 weeks. Study findings and constraints: There were mostly white British donors and more females than males, and clonal diversity was possibly underestimated.

Method: immunoSEQ multiplex PCR; TCRdb's copy keeps in-frame clones and lacks some. The sample lists around 130,000 clones, 93% occurring once. The CDR3 has 16 residues. Trimming shortened V by 2 bases and J by 1 base, and 14 bases separated the two germline ends. Germline V gene data show CDR1 as MNHEY and CDR2 as SVGAGI. The sequence came from an adult in good health. The V call is TRBV6-5, the J call TRBJ1-1, with D maybe TRBD1 (5 bases). This specimen consisted of peripheral blood, obtained on day 0 of AZD1222 vaccination. CDR3 DNA sequence: TGTGCCAGCAGTTACGGTAACCGAGGGGCGAACACTGAAGCTTTCTTT. This gives the protein CASSYGNRGANTEAFF.